Below, 30 T cell receptor beta chains from the same sample are listed, as sequenced in a study of blood T cells in healthy people across ages. PCR was performed a second time for about 6 to 12 cycles using a sample-barcoded 5' primer and a J-beta primer mix. TCRdb reprocessed the 5' RACE reads via MiXCR and lists one record per CDR3 protein. The sample lists roughly 570,000 distinct CDR3 sequences, roughly a quarter occurring once. Sequencing was carried out using blood. These receptors all come from a woman between 70 and 85 years old in good health.

This clonotype was counted only a few times. V usage is TRBV2 and J usage is TRBJ1-2, with D maybe TRBD1 (6 bases). CDR3 size: 15 residues. V gave up 5 bases and J gave up 8 bases, with 21 bases separating them. The germline V gene has CDR1 SNHLY and CDR2 FYNNEI. The chain's CDR3 is CASSTPTGHDFGYTF. The CDR3 coding sequence is TGTGCCAGCAGTACCCCTACGGGACACGATTTCGGCTACACCTTC.

About this clonotype: Compared with germline, one end of the junction differs, possibly owing to a read error. The chain combines TRBV20-1 with TRBJ2-1; a weak D match, TRBD2 (6 bases). Germline assignment: CDR1 DFQATT and CDR2 SNEGSKA (reference sequence). The CDR3 is 14 residues long. CDR3 amino acids: CSARVGGYNNEQFF. CDR3 DNA sequence: TGCAGTGCGAGAGTGGGAGGTTACAACAATGAGCAGTTCTTC.

The chain uses TRBV7-3 and TRBJ2-1; 7 nucleotides align to TRBD1. J gave up 4 bases and V 6 bases, and 9 bases lay outside the gene matches. This CDR3 has 15 residues. Per the germline V gene, CDR1 is SGHTA and CDR2 is FQGTGA. DNA for the CDR3: TGTGCCAGCAGGAGAACAGGGGCCACTTACAATGAGCAGTTCTTC. This gives the protein CASRRTGATYNEQFF.

This clonotype was found a few times. The V gene is TRBV12-3 or TRBV12-4, the J gene TRBJ1-2; weak D call: TRBD1 (5 bases). The CDR3 contains 13 residues. Trimming left V 5 bases short and J 7 bases short, with 14 bases between. In DNA form, the CDR3 reads TGTGCCAGCAGTCGGGACGGTATATCTGGCTACACCTTC. Protein sequence: CASSRDGISGYTF.

In its sample, this clonotype was seen a few times. The chain employs TRBV9 and TRBJ2-3; no definite D call. Germline CDR1 and CDR2: SGDLS and YYNGEE. The CDR3 extends over 16 amino acids. V lost 2 bases, J lost 4 bases, and 17 bases lay in between. The CDR3 DNA reads as TGTGCCAGCAGCGTCGACGCATGTCGTAGGGCAGATACGCAGTATTTT. It encodes CASSVDACRRADTQYF.

This clonotype was observed a few times. This rearrangement joins TRBV11-1 to TRBJ2-1; D perhaps matches TRBD1 (5 bases). The V end lost 7 bases, the J end lost 0 bases, and 13 bases lay between the germline ends. CDR1 is SGHAT, CDR2 FQDESV, per germline (reference sequence). This CDR3 is built from 15 residues. The CDR3 DNA reads TGTGCCAGCAATCACCCAGGGCGCTCCTACAATGAGCAGTTCTTC. This translates into CASNHPGRSYNEQFF.

This clonotype occurred a few times. The V call is TRBV6-5, the J call TRBJ1-1; D is ambiguous. From germline, CDR1 is MNHEY and CDR2 SVGAGI. The CDR3 sequence is 14 residues long. V was pared by 7 bases and J by 9 bases, with 21 bases between. The chain's CDR3 is CASTQSGGAGQAFF. For the CDR3, the DNA is TGTGCCAGCACCCAAAGCGGAGGCGCCGGCCAAGCTTTCTTT.

This clonotype turned up a few times. The chain carries TRBV12-3 or TRBV12-4 and TRBJ1-1; 7 bases match TRBD1. The CDR3 is made up of 15 amino acids. V gave up 5 bases and J gave up 2 bases; unmatched junction bases: 8. The CDR3 reads CASSLRRDSNTEAFF. In nucleotides, the CDR3 is TGTGCCAGCAGTCTCCGACGGGACAGTAACACTGAAGCTTTCTTT.

The chain combines TRBV5-4 with TRBJ2-2, with D perhaps TRBD2 (5 bases). CDR3 length equals 13 residues. The germline CDR1 and CDR2 sequences are SGHNT and YYREEE (reference sequence). V was clipped by 4 bases and J by 4 bases, with 8 bases between them. CDR3 residues: CASSVRGTGELFF. DNA for the CDR3: TGTGCCAGCAGCGTCCGGGGCACCGGGGAGCTGTTTTTT. Complete variable domain (other parts from reference TRBV5-4 and TRBJ2-2): ETGVTQSPTHLIKTRGQQVTLRCSSQSGHNTVSWYQQALGQGPQFIFQYYREEENGRGNFPPRFSGLQFPNYSSELNVNALELDDSALYLCASSVRGTGELFFGEGSRLTVL.

The genes are TRBV7-2 and TRBJ2-3; D possibly corresponds to TRBD2 (6 bases). Between the trimmed V and J ends, which lost 2 bases and 6 bases, there was a span of 9 bases. Germline CDR1 reads SGHTA; CDR2 reads FQGNSA. The CDR3 runs to 13 residues. In nucleotides, the CDR3 is TGTGCCAGCAGCTTATTAGCGGATGATACGCAGTATTTT. It specifies CASSLLADDTQYF.

This clonotype showed up just a few times. The V call is TRBV4-2, the J call TRBJ2-5; weak D call: TRBD1 (6 bases). V was shortened by 1 base and J by 1 base, with 10 bases between the two germline ends. CDR1 and CDR2 (germline): LGHNA, YNFKEQ. The CDR3 extends over 15 amino acids. This CDR3 reads CASSQGGHSQETQYF. The CDR3 DNA follows: TGTGCCAGCAGCCAAGGGGGACACTCCCAAGAGACCCAGTACTTC.

This clonotype came up a few times. This chain connects TRBV2 to TRBJ1-2, with D perhaps TRBD1 (6 bases). V shed 7 bases and J shed 8 bases, with 17 bases lying between them. The length of the CDR3 is 13 residues. Germline CDR1 and CDR2: SNHLY and FYNNEI. The CDR3 sequence: CASISMAGVGYTF. In nucleotides, the CDR3 is TGTGCCAGCATCTCGATGGCAGGGGTCGGCTACACCTTC.

CDR3 residues: CASRAMNTEAFF. CDR3 DNA: TGTGCCAGCAGGGCCATGAACACTGAAGCTTTCTTT. The rearrangement joins TRBV7-9 to TRBJ1-1; D gene uncertain. V lost 6 bases and J 0 bases, leaving 5 bases between the germline ends. The V gene's germline CDR1 is SEHNR and CDR2 FQNEAQ (reference sequence). The CDR3 is 12 amino acids.

The rearrangement joins TRBV10-3 to TRBJ2-1; no firm D call. V was shortened by 2 bases and J by 6 bases, with 17 bases between the two germline ends. Germline assignment: CDR1 ENHRY and CDR2 SYGVKD. The CDR3 loop spans 16 amino acids. The CDR3 coding sequence is TGTGCCATCAGTGAGAGGTTGTCGGACGGCCCCAATGAGCAGTTCTTC. Residues: CAISERLSDGPNEQFF.

This chain links TRBV20-1 with TRBJ2-2, with 7 bases aligning to TRBD1. The germline V gene encodes CDR1 DFQATT and CDR2 SNEGSKA (reference sequence). V dropped 0 bases and J dropped 0; count of bases not matched to a gene: 7. The CDR3 loop spans 17 amino acids. CDR3 bases: TGCAGTGCTAGAGATTCAAGGACAGGCGCGAACACCGGGGAGCTGTTTTTT. It codes for CSARDSRTGANTGELFF.

This clonotype was seen many times. The rearrangement links TRBV5-4 to TRBJ1-1; D possibly corresponds to TRBD1 (5 bases). The CDR3 consists of 13 residues. Trimming pared 5 bases from V and 2 bases from J, leaving 10 bases between. Germline loops: CDR1 SGHNT, CDR2 YYREEE (reference sequence). The chain's CDR3 is CASSLDSNTEAFF. CDR3 coding DNA: TGTGCCAGCAGTCTAGACAGTAACACTGAAGCTTTCTTT.

The rearrangement links TRBV7-2 to TRBJ1-3; 11 nucleotides agree with TRBD1. The CDR3 is 15 amino acids. V lost 5 bases, J lost 4 bases, and 4 bases stayed unmatched. Germline V gene sequence: CDR1 SGHTA, CDR2 FQGNSA. The chain's CDR3 is CASSADRGRGNTIYF. The CDR3 DNA sequence: TGTGCCAGCAGCGCGGACAGGGGGCGCGGAAACACCATATATTTT.

CDR3 DNA: TGCAGCCCCCAGGAGGGAGGCACTGAAGCTTTCTTT. It encodes CSPQEGGTEAFF. V is TRBV20-1 and J is TRBJ1-1; D gene ambiguous. Germline-derived CDR1 and CDR2 are DFQATT and SNEGSKA (reference sequence). CDR3 length equals 12 residues.

The chain is built from TRBV20-1 and TRBJ1-3; a weak D match, TRBD1 (5 bases). This CDR3 comprises 14 residues. Germline CDR1 and CDR2: DFQATT and SNEGSKA (reference sequence). V was cut by 5 bases and J by 2 bases, with 13 bases left in between. The CDR3 sequence is CSAAGRAAGNTIYF. CDR3 DNA sequence: TGCAGTGCTGCGGGCAGGGCCGCTGGAAACACCATATATTTT.

A few counts support this clonotype. The genes are TRBV7-2 and TRBJ2-5, with D unclear. V was shortened by 0 bases and J by 2 bases, with 10 bases between the two germline ends. The CDR3 totals 15 residues. Germline V CDR1 and CDR2: SGHTA, FQGNSA. CDR3 bases: TGTGCCAGCAGCTTAGCAGTCCTGGAACAAGAGACCCAGTACTTC. This gives the protein CASSLAVLEQETQYF.

The rearrangement uses TRBV9 and TRBJ2-2, with D possibly called TRBD1 or TRBD2 (5 bases each). The CDR3 runs to 16 residues. V was trimmed by 3 bases and J by 2 bases, leaving 14 bases between them. Germline assignment: CDR1 SGDLS and CDR2 YYNGEE. CDR3 nucleotide sequence: TGTGCCAGCAGCGGGAGGACAACGATCAACACCGGGGAGCTGTTTTTT. Its protein is CASSGRTTINTGELFF.

A remark on this clonotype: This may stem from a read error, because a much larger clone lies one nucleotide away. The chain carries TRBV6-2 or TRBV6-3 and TRBJ2-5; no firm D call. Germline CDR1 and CDR2: MNHEY and SVGEGT. Trimming removed 4 bases at V and 3 bases at J, with 9 bases between. This CDR3 has 13 residues. CDR3 sequence reads: CASSSNNKETQYF. The CDR3 DNA reads as TGTGCCAGCAGTTCAAATAACAAAGAGACCCAGTACTTC.

This sequence joins TRBV5-1 and TRBJ2-5; D gene uncertain. The J call may be in error: the DNA end matches TRBJ2-7 better. Germline loops: CDR1 SGHRS, CDR2 YFSETQ. CDR3 length equals 13 residues. The CDR3 DNA reads TGCGCCAGCAGCTTGACGGAAACCTACGAGCAGTACTTC. As protein: CASSLTETYEQYF.

This clonotype was seen once. The V and J genes are TRBV7-9 and TRBJ1-2; possibly TRBD1 for D (6 bases). Germline CDR1 reads SEHNR; CDR2 reads FQNEAQ (reference sequence). Trimming shortened V by 5 bases and J by 7 bases, and 14 bases separated the two germline ends. The CDR3 has 13 amino acids. CDR3 sequence: CASSPNTGFGYTF. CDR3 in DNA: TGTGCCAGCAGCCCTAATACAGGGTTTGGCTACACCTTC.

This chain uses TRBV5-1 with TRBJ2-5; D call uncertain. Germline V lookup: CDR1 SGHRS, CDR2 YFSETQ. The CDR3 is 14 amino acids. The V gene lost 0 bases and the J gene lost 5 bases, with 11 bases spanning the gap. This chain's CDR3 is CASSLEAVSETQYF. The CDR3 DNA sequence: TGCGCCAGCAGCTTGGAGGCAGTCTCTGAGACCCAGTACTTC.

V and J are TRBV7-3 and TRBJ2-5, with 7 bases that match TRBD1. The CDR3 has 14 amino acids. V lost 1 base to trimming and J lost 4 bases; unmatched junction nucleotides: 3. Germline lookup yields CDR1 SGHTA and CDR2 FQGTGA. The CDR3 spells CASSLSNRGETQYF. The CDR3 DNA reads as TGTGCCAGCAGCTTAAGTAACAGGGGAGAGACCCAGTACTTC.

This rearrangement joins TRBV7-2 to TRBJ1-1; D is perhaps TRBD1 (5 bases). The CDR3 consists of 13 residues. The ends were cut back, 7 bases at V and 5 bases at J, with 14 bases in the middle. Germline V gene data show CDR1 as SGHTA and CDR2 as FQGNSA. The CDR3 spells CASKGGVRTEAFF. The CDR3 region has the DNA TGTGCCAGCAAGGGAGGGGTCAGGACTGAAGCTTTCTTT.

The V and J genes are TRBV9 and TRBJ2-2; perhaps TRBD2 as D (5 bases). Germline CDR1 and CDR2: SGDLS and YYNGEE. The CDR3 spans 13 residues. Trimming removed 4 bases from V and 8 bases from J, with 12 bases in between. CDR3 DNA sequence: TGTGCCAGCAGCCTAGCCCTACTGGGGGAGCTGTTTTTT. Translating it yields CASSLALLGELFF. The full variable domain, its missing parts supplied by reference TRBV9 and TRBJ2-2, is DSGVTQTPKHLITATGQRVTLRCSPRSGDLSVYWYQQSLDQGLQFLIQYYNGEERAKGNILERFSAQQFPDLHSELNLSSLELGDSALYFCASSLALLGELFFGEGSRLTVL.

This clonotype has only a few counts. The chain employs TRBV24-1 and TRBJ2-5, with 8 nucleotides matching TRBD2. The DNA end favors TRBJ2-1, so the J call may be wrong. Germline CDR1 reads KGHDR; CDR2 reads SFDVKD. This CDR3 comprises 13 residues. The CDR3 nucleotides read TGTGCCACCAGTGATTTCGGGGCGGGGGGGCAGTTCTTC. This codes for CATSDFGAGGQFF.

This clonotype was counted a few times. This chain joins TRBV3-1 and TRBJ2-6; the D gene is possibly TRBD2 (5 bases). V lost 4 bases, J lost 0 bases, and 10 bases lay in between. The CDR3 covers 16 residues. Germline CDR1 and CDR2: LGHDT and YNNKEL (reference sequence). The CDR3 DNA is TGTGCCAGCAGCCCCCGGGGTGTCTCTGGGGCCAACGTCCTGACTTTC. Translated: CASSPRGVSGANVLTF.